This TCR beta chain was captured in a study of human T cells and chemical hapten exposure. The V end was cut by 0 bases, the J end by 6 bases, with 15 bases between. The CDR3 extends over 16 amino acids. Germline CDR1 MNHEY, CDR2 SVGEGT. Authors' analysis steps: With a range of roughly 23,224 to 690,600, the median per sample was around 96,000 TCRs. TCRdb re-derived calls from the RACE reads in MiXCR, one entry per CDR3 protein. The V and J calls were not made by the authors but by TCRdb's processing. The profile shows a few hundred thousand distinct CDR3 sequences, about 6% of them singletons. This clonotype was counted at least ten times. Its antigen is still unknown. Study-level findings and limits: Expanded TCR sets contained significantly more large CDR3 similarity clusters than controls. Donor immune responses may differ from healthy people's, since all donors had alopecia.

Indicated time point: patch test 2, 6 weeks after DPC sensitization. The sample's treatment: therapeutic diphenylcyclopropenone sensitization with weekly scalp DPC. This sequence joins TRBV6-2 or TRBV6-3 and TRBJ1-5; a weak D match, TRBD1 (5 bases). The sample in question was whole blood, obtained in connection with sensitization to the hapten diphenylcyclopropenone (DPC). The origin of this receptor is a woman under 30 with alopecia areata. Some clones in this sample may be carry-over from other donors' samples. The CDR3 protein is CASSYSAGIGGQPQHF. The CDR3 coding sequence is TGTGCCAGCAGTTACTCTGCAGGGATCGGCGGTCAGCCCCAGCATTTT.